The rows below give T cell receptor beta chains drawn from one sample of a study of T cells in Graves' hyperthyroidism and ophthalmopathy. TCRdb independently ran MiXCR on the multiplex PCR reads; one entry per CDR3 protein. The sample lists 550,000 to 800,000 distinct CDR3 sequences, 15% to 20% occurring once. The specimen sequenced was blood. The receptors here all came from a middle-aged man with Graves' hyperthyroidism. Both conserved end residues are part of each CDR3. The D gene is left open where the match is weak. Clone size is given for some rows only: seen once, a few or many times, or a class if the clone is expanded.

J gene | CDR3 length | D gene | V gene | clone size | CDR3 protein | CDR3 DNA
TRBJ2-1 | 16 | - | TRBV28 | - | CASSYDRFPYGNEQFF | TGTGCCAGCAGTTACGACAGGTTCCCGTATGGCAATGAGCAGTTCTTC
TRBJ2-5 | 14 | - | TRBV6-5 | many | CASSYPGSVETQYF | TGTGCCAGCAGTTACCCCGGTTCAGTCGAGACCCAGTACTTC
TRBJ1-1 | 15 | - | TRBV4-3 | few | CASSQDTGRNFGAFF | TGCGCCAGCAGCCAAGATACAGGGAGGAATTTTGGAGCTTTCTTT
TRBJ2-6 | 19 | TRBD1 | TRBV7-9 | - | CASSVTRTGISSGANVLTF | TGTGCCAGCAGCGTGACGAGGACAGGGATAAGCTCTGGGGCCAACGTCCTGACTTTC
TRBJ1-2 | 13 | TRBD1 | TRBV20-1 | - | CSAPDRGEYGYTF | TGCAGTGCTCCGGACAGGGGGGAGTATGGCTACACCTTC
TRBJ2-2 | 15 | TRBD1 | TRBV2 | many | CASNSGTGSTGELFF | TGTGCCAGCAACTCCGGGACAGGGTCCACCGGGGAGCTGTTTTTT
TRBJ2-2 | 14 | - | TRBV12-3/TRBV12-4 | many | CASSLNLNTGELFF | TGTGCCAGCAGTTTAAACTTGAACACCGGGGAGCTGTTTTTT
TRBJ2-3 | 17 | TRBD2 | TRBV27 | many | CASSPPTLTSGRAPQYF | TGTGCCAGCAGTCCCCCTACTTTAACTAGCGGGAGGGCCCCGCAGTATTTT
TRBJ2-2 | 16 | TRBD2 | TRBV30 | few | CAWSPFGREYTGELFF | TGTGCCTGGTCCCCGTTCGGGAGGGAATACACCGGGGAGCTGTTTTTT
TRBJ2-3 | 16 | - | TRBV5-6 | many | CASSLGGASLTDTQYF | TGTGCCAGCAGCTTGGGCGGGGCCTCCTTAACAGATACGCAGTATTTT
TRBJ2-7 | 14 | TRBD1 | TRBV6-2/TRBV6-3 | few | CASSSPGQAYEQYF | TGTGCCAGCAGTTCCCCGGGACAGGCCTACGAGCAGTACTTC
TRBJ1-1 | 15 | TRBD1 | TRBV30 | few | CAWSPDRPLVTEAFF | TGTGCCTGGAGTCCGGACAGGCCCCTTGTCACTGAAGCTTTCTTT
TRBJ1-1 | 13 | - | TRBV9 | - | CASSNIRVAEAFF | TGTGCCAGCAGCAATATCAGGGTGGCAGAAGCTTTCTTT
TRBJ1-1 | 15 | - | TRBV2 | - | CASNFLSEGGTEAFF | TGTGCCAGCAACTTCCTCTCGGAGGGTGGCACTGAAGCTTTCTTT
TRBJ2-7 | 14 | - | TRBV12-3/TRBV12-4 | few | CASSPDVATYEQYF | TGTGCCAGCAGTCCGGACGTCGCTACCTACGAGCAGTACTTC
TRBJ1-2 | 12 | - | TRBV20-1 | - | CSAEGSNYGYTF | TGCAGTGCAGAGGGTTCTAACTATGGCTACACCTTC
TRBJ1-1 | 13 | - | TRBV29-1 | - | CSVGGGGTTEAFF | TGCAGCGTGGGGGGGGGAGGGACGACTGAAGCTTTCTTT
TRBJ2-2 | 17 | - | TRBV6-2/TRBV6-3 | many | CASSRGVGRSCTGELFF | TGTGCCAGCAGTAGGGGAGTCGGAAGGTCGTGCACCGGGGAGCTGTTTTTT
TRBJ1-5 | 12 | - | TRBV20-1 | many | CSPGQSNQPQHF | TGCAGCCCTGGACAGAGCAATCAGCCCCAGCATTTT
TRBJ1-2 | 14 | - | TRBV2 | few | CASSETDRLNGHTF | TGTGCCAGCAGTGAAACAGACAGGCTGAATGGCCACACCTTC
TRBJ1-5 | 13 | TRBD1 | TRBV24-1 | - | CATGDSENQPQHF | TGTGCCACCGGGGACAGTGAGAATCAGCCCCAGCATTTT
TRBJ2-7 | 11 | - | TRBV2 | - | CAIQPSYEQYF | TGTGCCATACAACCTAGCTACGAGCAGTACTTC
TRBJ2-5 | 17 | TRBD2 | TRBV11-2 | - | CASSSVAGGARRETQYF | TGTGCCAGCAGTTCTGTAGCGGGGGGGGCGCGGCGGGAGACCCAGTACTTC